One and the same sample provided the 27 T cell receptor beta chains below, sequenced in a study of T cells in Graves' hyperthyroidism and ophthalmopathy. Amplification of TCR beta CDR3 regions used RNA as the template. An initial round of RT-PCR targeting the TCR CDR3 relied on the HTBI primer set. One entry per CDR3 protein, called by TCRdb with MiXCR from the multiplex PCR reads. The sample includes hundreds of thousands of distinct CDR3 sequences, 20% to 25% of them seen just once. What was sequenced was blood. All receptors derive from a man aged 30 to 45 with Graves' ophthalmopathy.

Details on this clonotype: This could be a read error, since a much larger clone is one nucleotide away. The rearrangement joins TRBV24-1 to TRBJ1-1; maybe TRBD1 (6 bases). CDR3 length: 15 amino acids. From germline, CDR1 is KGHDR and CDR2 SFDVKD. The CDR3 region has the DNA TGTGCCACCAGTGGTCGTGGGGGCGCGGGGACTGAAGCTTCCTTT. Residues: CATSGRGGAGTEASF.

This clonotype was detected a few times. V and J are TRBV13 and TRBJ1-2; D possibly corresponds to TRBD1 (6 bases). Germline values: CDR1 PRHDT, CDR2 FYEKMQ (reference sequence). The ends were cut back, 5 bases at V and 3 bases at J, with 16 bases in the middle. This CDR3 contains 15 residues. The CDR3 DNA reads as TGTGCCAGCAGCCTTAACAGGGATAAAGACTATGGCTACACCTTC. Translation gives CASSLNRDKDYGYTF.

V is TRBV12-3 or TRBV12-4 and J is TRBJ1-1, with D uncertain. The CDR3 is 13 residues long. Trimming stripped 0 bases from V and 3 bases from J, with 5 bases between. The CDR3 protein is CASSLAEDTEAFF. CDR3 coding DNA: TGTGCCAGCAGTTTAGCAGAGGACACTGAAGCTTTCTTT.

This clonotype was detected many times. The chain combines TRBV2 with TRBJ2-1, with 8 positions matching TRBD1. The CDR3 runs 15 residues. V was pared by 3 bases and J by 7 bases, with 8 bases of the junction left unmatched. Germline CDR1 is SNHLY and CDR2 is FYNNEI. CDR3 loop: CASSDLTGALNEQFF. CDR3 bases: TGTGCCAGCAGTGACCTGACAGGGGCCCTTAATGAGCAGTTCTTC.

This sequence joins TRBV30 and TRBJ2-5; 11 positions agree with TRBD2. This CDR3 has 15 residues. V lost 1 base to trimming and J lost 9 bases; unmatched junction nucleotides: 10. Per germline, CDR1 GTSNPN and CDR2 SVGIG (reference sequence). CDR3 DNA: TGTGCCTGGAGTGCCGGGACTAGCGGTCAGTGGGCCCAGTACTTC. Residues: CAWSAGTSGQWAQYF.

The rearrangement links TRBV28 to TRBJ1-6; D is uncertain. This CDR3 region has 14 residues. The V gene lost 3 bases and the J gene lost 5 bases, with 8 bases spanning the gap. Germline V gene lookup returns CDR1 MDHEN and CDR2 SYDVKM. CDR3 residues: CASSFRPDNSPLHF. CDR3 in DNA: TGTGCCAGCAGTTTTCGCCCCGATAATTCACCCCTCCACTTT.

This clonotype has at least ten counts. This chain connects TRBV2 to TRBJ2-5; no reliable D call. In germline, CDR1 is SNHLY, CDR2 FYNNEI. The CDR3 loop spans 13 amino acids. Trimming took off 4 bases at V and 3 bases at J, with 9 bases between the two ends. The CDR3 DNA reads as TGTGCCAGCAGTGCGGGCCCGGAAGAGACCCAGTACTTC. Its translation is CASSAGPEETQYF.

The sample holds a few counts of this clonotype. V and J are TRBV18 and TRBJ2-7; 8 nucleotides align to TRBD1. Trimming at V came to 6 bases and at J to 5 bases, leaving 12 bases not matched to a gene. Germline V gene sequence: CDR1 KGHSH, CDR2 LQKENI. This CDR3 has 15 amino acids. DNA for the CDR3: TGTGCCAGCTCCAAAGTCGGACAGGGCATTGACGAGCAGTACTTC. Translating it yields CASSKVGQGIDEQYF.

This rearrangement joins TRBV29-1 to TRBJ2-7; possibly TRBD2 for D (6 bases). The CDR3 loop spans 14 amino acids. CDR1 SQVTM and CDR2 ANQGSEA come from the germline V gene. Between the trimmed V and J ends, which lost 1 base and 2 bases, there was a span of 12 bases. This chain's CDR3 is CSVEGGEPAYEQYF. CDR3 DNA sequence: TGCAGCGTTGAAGGGGGGGAGCCCGCCTACGAGCAGTACTTC.

The rearrangement uses TRBV2 and TRBJ2-1; TRBD2 aligns across 10 bases. This CDR3 contains 14 residues. The germline V gene encodes CDR1 SNHLY and CDR2 FYNNEI. Losses at the gene ends were 3 bases for V and 7 bases for J; bases not matched to a gene: 3. The CDR3 nucleotides are TGTGCCAGCAGTGAGAGCGGGAGGGCGAATGAGCAGTTCTTC. This translates into CASSESGRANEQFF. The variable domain in full, with the rest retrieved from reference TRBV2 and TRBJ2-1, is EPEVTQTPSHQVTQMGQEVILRCVPISNHLYFYWYRQILGQKVEFLVSFYNNEISEKSEIFDDQFSVERPDGSNFTLKIRSTKLEDSAMYFCASSESGRANEQFFGPGTRLTVL.

This clonotype has a single count. A read error may be the cause here, since a much bigger clone is one base away. A read error is likely, as this CDR3 ends without the conserved phenylalanine or tryptophan. The V and J genes are TRBV20-1 and TRBJ1-1, with 7 bases lining up with TRBD1. The CDR3 covers 15 residues. The junction had 14 bases not matched to a gene; V was cut back by 5 bases and J by 5 bases. The germline gives CDR1 DFQATT, CDR2 SNEGSKA (reference sequence). The CDR3 DNA reads as TGCAGTGCTCCCCGACAGGGCCTGGGCGGGACTGAAGCTTTCTCT. As protein: CSAPRQGLGGTEAFS.

This chain joins TRBV7-9 and TRBJ2-1, with 9 bases fitting TRBD1. Germline trimming cut 6 bases from V and 7 bases from J; bases unmatched to any gene: 13. Germline V gene lookup returns CDR1 SEHNR and CDR2 FQNEAQ (reference sequence). This CDR3 is built from 16 residues. CDR3 sequence reads: CASSPQQGAVKNEQFF. CDR3 bases: TGTGCCAGCAGTCCCCAACAGGGGGCCGTGAAAAATGAGCAGTTCTTC.

This clonotype was observed many times. J is TRBJ2-3 and V is TRBV6-1; the match to TRBD1 covers 7 bases. CDR1 is MNHNS, CDR2 SASEGT, per germline. V was clipped by 7 bases and J by 8 bases; unmatched bases: 12. The CDR3 covers 14 residues. CDR3 loop: CASTGGNPGGTQYF. The DNA of the CDR3 is TGTGCCAGCACTGGGGGAAACCCAGGGGGTACGCAGTATTTT.

The J gene is TRBJ2-1, the V gene TRBV2; 9 positions match TRBD2. Germline values: CDR1 SNHLY, CDR2 FYNNEI. The CDR3 totals 16 residues. After removal of 6 bases from V and 2 bases from J, the junction contained 8 bases not matched to a gene. The CDR3 protein is CASRPDSGSTYNEQFF. Here the CDR3 DNA reads TGTGCCAGCAGGCCCGATAGCGGGAGTACCTACAATGAGCAGTTCTTC.

This clonotype showed up just a few times. This rearrangement joins TRBV6-5 to TRBJ2-1; D remains ambiguous. CDR1 and CDR2 (germline): MNHEY, SVGAGI. The V and J ends lost 2 bases and 0 bases respectively, with 5 bases between them. There are 14 residues in the CDR3. The CDR3 DNA reads TGTGCCAGCAGTTACCTGAGCTCCTACAATGAGCAGTTCTTC. Protein: CASSYLSSYNEQFF.

This clonotype has just a few counts. This chain connects TRBV13 to TRBJ2-5, with D perhaps assigned TRBD1 or TRBD2 (5 bases each). CDR3 length: 16 amino acids. The V gene's germline CDR1 is PRHDT and CDR2 FYEKMQ (reference sequence). The V gene lost 5 bases and the J gene lost 2 bases, with 18 bases spanning the gap. CDR3: CASSTQEGPKQETQYF. CDR3 nucleotide sequence: TGTGCCAGCAGCACCCAAGAGGGACCTAAGCAAGAGACCCAGTACTTC.

The genes are TRBV12-3 or TRBV12-4 and TRBJ1-1, with D tentatively TRBD1 (5 bases). The CDR3 is made up of 15 amino acids. The V end lost 3 bases, the J end lost 1 base, and 12 bases lay between the germline ends. CDR3 nucleotides: TGTGCCAGCAGTTTTCGCCCGGGGGAGAACACTGAAGCTTTCTTT. Translated: CASSFRPGENTEAFF.

The chain combines TRBV28 with TRBJ2-6; the D is unclear. The V and J ends lost 3 bases and 0 bases respectively, with 6 bases between them. This CDR3 has 15 amino acids. Germline CDR1 is MDHEN and CDR2 is SYDVKM. CDR3 region: CASSLLVSGANVLTF. CDR3 nucleotide sequence: TGTGCCAGCAGTTTGTTGGTCTCTGGGGCCAACGTCCTGACTTTC.

V usage is TRBV5-1 and J usage is TRBJ2-7; TRBD2 matches 9 bases. The ends lost 1 base at V and 1 base at J; junction bases unmatched: 6. CDR1 and CDR2 (germline): SGHRS, YFSETQ. The CDR3 covers 16 residues. CDR3 DNA sequence: TGCGCCAGCAGCTTGTACGCGGGAGGGTCTTCCTACGAGCAGTACTTC. Protein product: CASSLYAGGSSYEQYF. Using reference TRBV5-1 and TRBJ2-7 for the parts outside the CDR3, the full variable domain is KAGVTQTPRYLIKTRGQQVTLSCSPISGHRSVSWYQQTPGQGLQFLFEYFSETQRNKGNFPGRFSGRQFSNSRSEMNVSTLELGDSALYLCASSLYAGGSSYEQYFGPGTRLTVT.

The genes are TRBV28 and TRBJ1-2; 8 nucleotides line up with TRBD1. The V and J ends lost 1 base and 4 bases, in that order; junction bases with no gene match: 5. The CDR3 covers 15 residues. Per the germline V gene, CDR1 is MDHEN and CDR2 is SYDVKM. CDR3 sequence reads: CASSLLPGGGYGYTF. CDR3 in DNA: TGTGCCAGCAGTTTATTGCCAGGGGGCGGCTATGGCTACACCTTC.

This chain joins TRBV28 and TRBJ2-1; the match to TRBD2 covers 9 bases. Germline CDR1 is MDHEN and CDR2 is SYDVKM. With 7 bases clipped from V and 10 bases from J, the junction kept 14 bases outside the gene matches. The CDR3 is 15 residues long. In nucleotides, the CDR3 is TGTGCCAGCATCATCGGGGGGGTAGCGGGAGCCGAGCAGTTCTTC. Protein product: CASIIGGVAGAEQFF.

The V call is TRBV11-3, the J call TRBJ2-1; 10 bases map to TRBD2. Germline CDR1 reads SGHNT; CDR2 reads YENEEA. Unmatched junction bases numbered 9, after V lost 5 bases and J lost 11 bases. The CDR3 runs 14 residues. The CDR3 is CASSPGTSVLKQFF. For the CDR3, the DNA is TGTGCCAGCAGCCCCGGGACTAGCGTTCTTAAGCAGTTCTTC.

This rearrangement joins TRBV2 to TRBJ2-7; no clear D gene. From germline, CDR1 is SNHLY and CDR2 FYNNEI. CDR3 length: 13 residues. V was pared by 2 bases and J by 4 bases, with 9 bases between. The CDR3, as DNA: TGTGCCAGCAGTGAACTGGGGTGGTACGAGCAGTACTTC. This codes for CASSELGWYEQYF.

The V gene is TRBV12-3 or TRBV12-4, the J gene TRBJ2-7; 7 bases fit TRBD2. The CDR3 runs 13 residues. V was clipped by 3 bases and J by 2 bases; unmatched bases: 1. CDR3 residues: CASSFREAYEQYF. CDR3 DNA: TGTGCCAGCAGTTTTCGGGAGGCCTACGAGCAGTACTTC.

This sequence joins TRBV11-3 and TRBJ2-2; 9 positions match TRBD2. Germline V gene lookup returns CDR1 SGHNT and CDR2 YENEEA. CDR3 size: 14 residues. V trimming: 7 bases; J trimming: 7 bases; junction bases outside the gene matches: 7. CDR3 nucleotides: TGTGCCAGCACCGTAGCGGGAGCGGGCGGGGAGCTGTTTTTT. Its translation: CASTVAGAGGELFF.

In this sample, this clonotype turned up a few times. The chain joins TRBV2 to TRBJ2-1, with D uncertain. The germline V and J ends were trimmed by 11 bases and 7 bases, with 18 bases remaining between them. CDR3 length: 13 amino acids. Looked up from germline, CDR1 is SNHLY and CDR2 is FYNNEI. The CDR3 reads CACRLVTRNEQFF. The CDR3 nucleotides are TGTGCCTGTCGTTTAGTCACAAGAAATGAGCAGTTCTTC.

This clonotype was counted between two and nine times. Its ends do not fully match the called genes, so a read error is possible. CDR3 region: CASSYGSRDTQYF. DNA of the CDR3: TGTGCCAGCAGTTATGGCAGCAGAGATACGCAGTATTTT. The rearrangement links TRBV6-1 to TRBJ2-3; D is unclear. The germline V gene has CDR1 MNHNS and CDR2 SASEGT. The CDR3 spans 13 residues.